These 17 T cell receptor beta chains share one sample of origin, sequenced in a study of cytomegalovirus exposure and HLA in healthy donors. Amplification used 60 Vbeta primers and 13 Jbeta primers. The method was immunoSEQ multiplex PCR; TCRdb's version includes in-frame clones alone and lacks a portion of them. The sample has 210,000 or so clones; around 80% are singletons. The sample comprised PBMCs. These receptors originate from a boy between 10 and 17 years old in good health and CMV-seronegative.

This sequence joins TRBV7-2 and TRBJ2-3; D uncertain. The germline gives CDR1 SGHTA, CDR2 FQGNSA. The CDR3 sequence is 14 residues long. V was trimmed by 1 base and J by 4 bases, leaving 9 bases between them. As DNA, the CDR3 is TGTGCCAGCAGCTTAGAACGAGTTGCAGATACGCAGTATTTT. This encodes CASSLERVADTQYF.

The chain links TRBV2 to TRBJ2-1; a weak D match, TRBD1 (9 bases). This CDR3 has 15 residues. V was cut by 7 bases and J by 6 bases, with 19 bases left in between. Germline-derived CDR1 and CDR2 are SNHLY and FYNNEI. The CDR3 DNA reads as TGTGCCAGCACCGGGGGGGACAGGGATACCAATGAGCAGTTCTTC. This encodes CASTGGDRDTNEQFF.

The V call is TRBV7-6, the J call TRBJ2-1; 15 nucleotides align to TRBD2. The CDR3 is 21 residues long. Germline loops: CDR1 SGHVS, CDR2 FNYEAQ. V shed 5 bases, J shed 0 bases, and the junction held 14 bases outside the gene matches. CDR3 amino acids: CASSAGTSGGISPSSYNEQFF. The CDR3 bases are TGTGCCAGCAGCGCTGGGACTAGCGGGGGGATAAGTCCTAGCTCCTACAATGAGCAGTTCTTC.

The CDR3 coding sequence is TGTGCCAGCTCACCCCCAGGCAGCTTAGATGGCTACACCTTC. Protein: CASSPPGSLDGYTF. This chain joins TRBV18 and TRBJ1-2; no clear D gene. Trimming shortened V by 3 bases and J by 6 bases, and 14 bases separated the two germline ends. This CDR3 spans 14 amino acids. In germline, CDR1 is KGHSH, CDR2 LQKENI.

The chain recombines TRBV2 with TRBJ2-5; weak D call: TRBD2 (5 bases). Germline CDR1 is SNHLY and CDR2 is FYNNEI. There are 11 residues in the CDR3. Trimming stripped 6 bases from V and 3 bases from J, with 5 bases between. CDR3 nucleotides: TGTGCCAGCAGGAGGGAAGAGACCCAGTACTTC. Translation gives CASRREETQYF.

The V gene is TRBV6-5, the J gene TRBJ1-2; 9 bases are a match to TRBD1. Trimming cost V 6 bases and J 5 bases; bases outside gene matches: 7. Per the germline V gene, CDR1 is MNHEY and CDR2 is SVGAGI. CDR3 length: 14 residues. The CDR3 nucleotides are TGTGCCAGCAGCCCTGGGACAGGGCTGTATGGCTACACCTTC. Translating gives CASSPGTGLYGYTF.

Written as DNA, the CDR3 is TGTGCCACCCAAAGGAAGGGACAGGGGGCAGGTGGCTACACCTTC. It translates to CATQRKGQGAGGYTF. V and J are TRBV13 and TRBJ1-2, with 12 bases matching TRBD1. CDR1 PRHDT and CDR2 FYEKMQ come from the germline V gene (reference sequence). V trimming: 10 bases; J trimming: 7 bases; junction bases outside the gene matches: 13. The CDR3 spans 15 residues.

This chain links TRBV29-1 with TRBJ2-7; D not certain. The length of the CDR3 is 14 residues. V was cut by 0 bases and J by 2 bases, with 11 bases left in between. Germline assignment: CDR1 SQVTM and CDR2 ANQGSEA. The CDR3: CSVEDSGVTYEQYF. CDR3 in DNA: TGCAGCGTTGAAGATTCAGGCGTAACCTACGAGCAGTACTTC.

The gene calls are TRBV7-6 and TRBJ2-7; D is uncertain. CDR1 SGHVS and CDR2 FNYEAQ come from the germline V gene. V was clipped by 4 bases and J by 4 bases, with 8 bases between them. CDR3 length: 12 amino acids. The CDR3 sequence: CASSYDQYEQYF. The CDR3 DNA is TGTGCCAGCAGCTATGATCAGTACGAGCAGTACTTC.

The J gene is TRBJ2-5, the V gene TRBV6-5; 7 bases agree with TRBD2. The DNA end favors TRBJ2-7, so the J call may be wrong. CDR1 MNHEY and CDR2 SVGAGI come from the germline V gene. The CDR3 length is 15 residues. CDR3 amino acids: CASSPLGGSSYEQYF. CDR3 DNA sequence: TGTGCCAGCAGCCCTCTGGGGGGGAGCTCCTACGAGCAGTACTTC.

V is TRBV6-5 and J is TRBJ2-4; unclear D gene. The germline CDR1 and CDR2 sequences are MNHEY and SVGAGI. Trimming took 8 bases from V and 4 from J, leaving 12 bases between them. The CDR3 covers 13 residues. The CDR3 coding sequence is TGTGCCAGCGAGAGGCTAGAGAAAAACATTCAGTACTTC. Amino acids: CASERLEKNIQYF.

This sequence joins TRBV6-6 and TRBJ2-4; 8 bases agree with TRBD2. V dropped 8 bases and J dropped 8; count of bases not matched to a gene: 8. The V gene's germline CDR1 is MNHNY and CDR2 SVGAGI (reference sequence). This CDR3 spans 13 amino acids. This CDR3 is CASLLAGWDIQYF. The CDR3 bases are TGTGCCAGCCTCTTAGCGGGGTGGGACATTCAGTACTTC.

Regarding this clone: This specimen includes other DNA sequences encoding the same CDR3. The rearrangement links TRBV5-1 to TRBJ2-7, with unresolved D. This CDR3 has 12 residues. With 4 bases removed from V and 0 bases from J, the gap between germline ends came to 5 bases. CDR1 is SGHRS, CDR2 YFSETQ, per germline. The DNA for the CDR3 is TGCGCCAGCAGCCTAAGCTCCTACGAGCAGTACTTC. It encodes CASSLSSYEQYF.

V usage is TRBV5-1 and J usage is TRBJ1-4; D gene unclear. Germline V lookup: CDR1 SGHRS, CDR2 YFSETQ. The CDR3 sequence is 15 residues long. V dropped 5 bases and J dropped 0 bases, with 11 bases sitting between them. The CDR3 DNA reads as TGCGCCAGCAGTTTCGGTCGTGCAACTAATGAAAAACTGTTTTTT. It yields the protein CASSFGRATNEKLFF.

The chain links TRBV18 to TRBJ1-5; TRBD1 aligns across 9 bases. The CDR3 length is 14 residues. Unmatched junction bases numbered 2, after V lost 1 base and J lost 7 bases. From germline, CDR1 is KGHSH and CDR2 LQKENI. The CDR3 region has the DNA TGTGCCAGCTCACCACGACAGGGGGTACAGCCCCAGCATTTT. Its protein product is CASSPRQGVQPQHF.

The chain combines TRBV4-1 with TRBJ2-7; TRBD1 agrees at 7 bases. The germline V gene has CDR1 MGHRA and CDR2 YSYEKL. There are 16 residues in the CDR3. Trimming removed 4 bases from V and 2 bases from J; junction bases left unmatched: 11. CDR3 residues: CASSLFRDSVPYEQYF. In nucleotides, the CDR3 is TGCGCCAGCAGCCTTTTCCGGGACAGCGTCCCCTACGAGCAGTACTTC.

The chain employs TRBV6-1 and TRBJ2-3; TRBD2 agrees at 8 bases. CDR1 and CDR2 (germline): MNHNS, SASEGT. V shed 3 bases and J 6 bases; nucleotides not matched to a gene: 8. The CDR3 is made up of 15 amino acids. CDR3 protein: CASSDDSGAADTQYF. The CDR3 DNA sequence: TGTGCCAGCAGTGACGATAGCGGGGCTGCCGATACGCAGTATTTT.